This is a list of T cell receptor beta chains from one sample in a study of blood T cell repertoires in COVID-19. Clones were sequenced by immunoSEQ multiplex PCR, and TCRdb holds only the in-frame ones, with some missing. The sample lists almost 400,000 clones; roughly nine tenths were seen once. The specimen sequenced was PBMCs or T cells enriched from blood (not recorded which). The receptors were gathered from a woman in her thirties who had recovered from COVID-19. The CDR3 runs from the conserved cysteine through the conserved F or W. D genes are given only for firm matches. Only some rows state a clone size, as once, few, many or a class for expanded clones.

j_call clone_size v_call d_call cdr3_aa cdr3_nt
TRBJ1-3 . TRBV30 . CAWTRTAGIYF TGTGCCTGGACCCGGACAGCAGGCATATATTTT
TRBJ2-5 few TRBV27 . CASSLLTEETQYF TGTGCCAGCAGTTTATTGACAGAAGAGACCCAGTACTTC
TRBJ2-5 . TRBV7-8 TRBD2 CASSGRTSGSIETQYF TGTGCCAGCAGCGGGCGGACTAGCGGGAGTATAGAGACCCAGTACTTC
TRBJ1-2 . TRBV18 TRBD1 CASSPTTGGRGGYTF TGTGCCAGCTCTCCCACGACAGGGGGTAGAGGTGGCTACACCTTC
TRBJ1-2 . TRBV7-3 . CASSLGGASNYGYTF TGTGCCAGCAGCTTGGGAGGCGCTTCTAACTATGGCTACACCTTC
TRBJ1-1 . TRBV10-3 TRBD1 CAISRQGDTEAFF TGTGCCATCAGTAGACAGGGGGACACTGAAGCTTTCTTT
TRBJ2-7 few TRBV10-3 . CAISDTGADEQYF TGTGCCATCAGTGATACCGGTGCGGACGAGCAGTACTTC
TRBJ1-5 few TRBV2 TRBD1 CASSGYRGSQPQHF TGTGCCAGCAGTGGGTACAGGGGGTCCCAGCCCCAGCATTTT
TRBJ2-7 . TRBV27 TRBD2 CASSLGTSAGYEQYF TGTGCCAGCAGCCTCGGGACTAGCGCCGGATACGAGCAGTACTTC
TRBJ2-2 . TRBV30 TRBD2 CAWSPGLRTGELFF TGTGCCTGGAGTCCGGGACTACGCACCGGGGAGCTGTTTTTT
TRBJ2-1 . TRBV3-1/TRBV3-2 TRBD2 CASSPRTSGGARSYNEQFF TGTGCCAGCAGCCCGCGGACTAGCGGAGGGGCGCGCTCCTACAATGAGCAGTTCTTC
TRBJ2-2 . TRBV19 TRBD2 CASSLSPSGGYSGELFF TGTGCCAGTAGTCTCTCCCCGTCGGGGGGGTATAGCGGGGAGCTGTTTTTT
TRBJ1-2 . TRBV28 . CASSPQGAYGYTF TGTGCCAGCAGCCCTCAGGGTGCCTATGGCTACACCTTC
TRBJ1-2 . TRBV30 TRBD1 CAWSVQGVYGYTF TGTGCCTGGAGTGTACAGGGGGTCTATGGCTACACCTTC
TRBJ2-2 . TRBV19 TRBD1 CASRAGQENTGELFF TGTGCCAGTAGAGCAGGACAGGAGAACACCGGGGAGCTGTTTTTT
TRBJ2-7 . TRBV10-3 . CAISEGVGYEQYF TGTGCCATCAGTGAAGGGGTAGGTTACGAGCAGTACTTC